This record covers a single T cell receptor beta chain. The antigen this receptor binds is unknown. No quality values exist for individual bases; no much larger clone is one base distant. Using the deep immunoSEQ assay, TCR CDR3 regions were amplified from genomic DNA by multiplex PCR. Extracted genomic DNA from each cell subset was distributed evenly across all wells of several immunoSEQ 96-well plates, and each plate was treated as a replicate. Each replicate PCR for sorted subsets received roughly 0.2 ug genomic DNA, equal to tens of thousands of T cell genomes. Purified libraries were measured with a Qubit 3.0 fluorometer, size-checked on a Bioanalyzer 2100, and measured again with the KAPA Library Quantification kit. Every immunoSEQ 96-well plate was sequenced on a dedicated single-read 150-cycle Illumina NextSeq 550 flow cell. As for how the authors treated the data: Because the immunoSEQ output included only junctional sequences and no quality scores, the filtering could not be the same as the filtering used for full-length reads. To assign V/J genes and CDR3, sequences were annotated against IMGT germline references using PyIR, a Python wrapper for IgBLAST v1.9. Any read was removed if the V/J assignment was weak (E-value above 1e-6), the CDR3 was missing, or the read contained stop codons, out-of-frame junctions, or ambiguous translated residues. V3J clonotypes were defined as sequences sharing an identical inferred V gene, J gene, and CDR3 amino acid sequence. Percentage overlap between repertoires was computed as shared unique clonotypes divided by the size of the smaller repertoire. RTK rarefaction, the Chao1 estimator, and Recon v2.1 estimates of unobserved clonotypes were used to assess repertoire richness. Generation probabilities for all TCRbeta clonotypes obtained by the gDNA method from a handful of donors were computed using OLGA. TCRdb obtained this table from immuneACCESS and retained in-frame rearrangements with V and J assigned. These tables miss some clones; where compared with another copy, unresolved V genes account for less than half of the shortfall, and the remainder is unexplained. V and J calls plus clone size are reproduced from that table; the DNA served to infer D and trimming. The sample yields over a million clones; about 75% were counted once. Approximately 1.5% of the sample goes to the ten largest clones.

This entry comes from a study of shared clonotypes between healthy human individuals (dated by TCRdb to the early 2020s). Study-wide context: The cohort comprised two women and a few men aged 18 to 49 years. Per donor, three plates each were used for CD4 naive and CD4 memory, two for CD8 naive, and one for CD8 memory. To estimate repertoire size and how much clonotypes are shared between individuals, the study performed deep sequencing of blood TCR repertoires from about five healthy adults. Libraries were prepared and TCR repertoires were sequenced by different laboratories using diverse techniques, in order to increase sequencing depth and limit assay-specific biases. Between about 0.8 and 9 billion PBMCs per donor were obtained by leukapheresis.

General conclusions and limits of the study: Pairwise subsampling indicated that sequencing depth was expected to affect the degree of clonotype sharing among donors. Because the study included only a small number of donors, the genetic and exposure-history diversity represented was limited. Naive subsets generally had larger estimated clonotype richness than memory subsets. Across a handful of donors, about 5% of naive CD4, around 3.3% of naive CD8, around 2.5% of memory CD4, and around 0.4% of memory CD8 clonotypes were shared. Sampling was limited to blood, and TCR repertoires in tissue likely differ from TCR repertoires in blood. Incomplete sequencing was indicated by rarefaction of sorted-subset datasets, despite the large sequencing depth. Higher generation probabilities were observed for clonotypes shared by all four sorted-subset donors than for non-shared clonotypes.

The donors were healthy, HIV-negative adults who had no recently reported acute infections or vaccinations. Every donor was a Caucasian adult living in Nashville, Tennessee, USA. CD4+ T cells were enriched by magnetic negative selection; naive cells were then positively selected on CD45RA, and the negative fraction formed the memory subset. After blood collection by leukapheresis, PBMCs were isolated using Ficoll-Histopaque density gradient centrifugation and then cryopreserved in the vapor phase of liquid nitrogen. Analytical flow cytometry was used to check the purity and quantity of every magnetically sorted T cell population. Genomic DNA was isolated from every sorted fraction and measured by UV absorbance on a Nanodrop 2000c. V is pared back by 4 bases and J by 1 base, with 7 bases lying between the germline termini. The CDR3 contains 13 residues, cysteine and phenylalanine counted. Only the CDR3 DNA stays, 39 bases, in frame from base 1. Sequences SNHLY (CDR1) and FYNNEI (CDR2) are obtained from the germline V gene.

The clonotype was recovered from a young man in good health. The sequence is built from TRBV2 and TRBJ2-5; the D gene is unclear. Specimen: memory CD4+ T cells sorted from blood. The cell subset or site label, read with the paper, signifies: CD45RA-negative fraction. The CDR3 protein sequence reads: CASSVRTQETQYF. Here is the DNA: TGTGCCAGCAGTGTCAGGACCCAAGAGACCCAGTACTTC.